These 27 T cell receptor beta chains were all obtained from the same sample, sequenced in a study of T cell clonality in common variable immunodeficiency. Clones were sequenced by immunoSEQ multiplex PCR, and TCRdb holds only the in-frame ones, with some missing. The sample includes some 50,000 clones, none of them occurring once. Sample: peripheral blood mononuclear cells. These TCRs come from a person aged 18 to 75 in good health.

At least ten counts were recorded for this clone. The read halts 3 residues ahead of the CDR3 end, with the missing end drawn from the germline J gene. The chain joins TRBV18 to TRBJ2-6; no clear D. Germline loops: CDR1 KGHSH, CDR2 LQKENI. Trimming took 4 bases from V and 0 from J, leaving 10 bases between them. This CDR3 contains 16 residues. The CDR3 region is CASSRSQASGANVLTF. The sequenced part of the CDR3 DNA is TGTGCCAGCTCACGTTCGCAGGCCTCTGGGGCCAACGTC.

The table lists this clone with many counts. Read sequence stops 3 residues before the CDR3 end, and the germline J gene provides the missing end. The gene calls are TRBV5-6 and TRBJ2-7, with 8 bases fitting TRBD1. The germline V gene has CDR1 SGHDT and CDR2 YYEEEE. After removal of 0 bases from V and 6 bases from J, the junction contained 8 bases not matched to a gene. This CDR3 has 15 amino acids. CDR3 bases read: TGTGCCAGCAGCTTGGATGAGACAGGGGTGTTCGAG. It encodes CASSLDETGVFE. The whole CDR3 sequence reads CASSLDETGVFEQYF. The full variable domain, with the rest looked up from reference TRBV5-6 and TRBJ2-7, is DAGVTQSPTHLIKTRGQQVTLRCSPKSGHDTVSWYQQALGQGPQFIFQYYEEEERQRGNFPDRFSGHQFPNYSSELNVNALLLGDSALYLCASSLDETGVFEQYFGPGTRLTVT.

In its sample, this clone was seen a few times. The read stops 3 residues short of the end of the CDR3; the missing end is completed from the germline J gene. J is TRBJ2-1 and V is TRBV13; a possible D gene is TRBD1 (6 bases). Trimming removed 0 bases at V and 0 bases at J, with 12 bases between. Germline loops: CDR1 PRHDT, CDR2 FYEKMQ (reference sequence). The CDR3 is made up of 17 amino acids. This CDR3 reads CASSLGPQGSSYNEQFF. The part of the CDR3 DNA that was read is TGTGCCAGCAGCTTAGGCCCCCAGGGGAGCTCCTACAATGAG.

This clone was seen at least ten times. The read terminates 3 residues ahead of where the CDR3 ends, so the germline J gene completes it. The chain couples TRBV2 to TRBJ2-7; 11 bases map to TRBD2. V shed 6 bases, J shed 3 bases, and the junction held 4 bases outside the gene matches. The CDR3 length is 14 residues. Germline CDR1 SNHLY, CDR2 FYNNEI. The DNA read from the CDR3 is TGTGCCAGCAGGGAGACTAGCGGGGTCTACGAG. Translation: CASRETSGVYE. The complete CDR3 protein is CASRETSGVYEQYF.

This clone was counted many times. The read ends 3 residues shy of where the CDR3 ends; the end is completed using the germline J gene. The chain uses TRBV19 and TRBJ2-5; the D gene is possibly TRBD2 (6 bases). Per the germline V gene, CDR1 is LNHDA and CDR2 is SQIVND (reference sequence). CDR3 size: 14 residues. The V gene lost 5 bases and the J gene lost 4 bases, with 14 bases spanning the gap. The CDR3 loop reads CASSPRDSGETQYF. The covered CDR3 bases are TGTGCCAGTAGTCCTCGGGACTCAGGAGAGACC. Filled out from reference TRBV19 and TRBJ2-5, the complete variable domain reads DGGITQSPKYLFRKEGQNVTLSCEQNLNHDAMYWYRQDPGQGLRLIYYSQIVNDFQKGDIAEGYSVSREKKESFPLTVTSAQKNPTAFYLCASSPRDSGETQYFGPGTRLLVL.

This clone appeared many times. Sequencing ends 3 residues short of the CDR3 end; the germline J gene provides the rest. The V and J genes are TRBV7-2 and TRBJ2-7; tentative D call: TRBD2 (5 bases). The germline gives CDR1 SGHTA, CDR2 FQGNSA. Trimming pared 0 bases from V and 0 bases from J, leaving 15 bases between. The CDR3 length is 17 residues. The CDR3 bases that were read are TGTGCCAGCAGCTTAGCTCGGCGGGCGGGCAGCTCCTACGAG. The encoded protein is CASSLARRAGSSYE. The whole CDR3 sequence reads CASSLARRAGSSYEQYF.

This clone was seen many times. The missing CDR3 end, 3 residues past where the read stops, is filled in from the germline J gene. The chain links TRBV5-1 to TRBJ2-3, with 10 positions matching TRBD2. The V and J ends lost 0 bases and 6 bases, in that order; junction bases with no gene match: 13. There are 18 residues in the CDR3. The V gene's germline CDR1 is SGHRS and CDR2 YFSETQ. Incomplete CDR3 DNA: TGCGCCAGCAGCTTGGGATTAGCGGGGGGCCCAGGTTTGGATACG. This translates into CASSLGLAGGPGLDT. From start to end, the CDR3 is CASSLGLAGGPGLDTQYF.

This clone was detected many times. The read falls 3 residues short of the CDR3 end, and the missing part is taken from the germline J gene. The V and J genes are TRBV2 and TRBJ2-1; TRBD2 aligns across 10 bases. V was pared by 6 bases and J by 4 bases, with 6 bases of the junction left unmatched. Germline CDR1 and CDR2: SNHLY and FYNNEI. CDR3 length: 15 amino acids. The CDR3 loop is CASSTLAGWYNEQFF. The sequenced CDR3 bases are TGTGCCAGCAGCACACTAGCGGGGTGGTACAATGAG.

The CDR3 loop is CRCGQGFSDTYTF. CDR3 bases read: TGCAGATGCGGACAGGGGTTCTCAGATACC. The genes are TRBV20-1 and TRBJ1-2; 9 bases are shared with TRBD1. The CDR3 is cut off 3 residues early in the read; its end comes from the germline J gene. The CDR3 consists of 13 residues. Germline values: CDR1 DFQATT, CDR2 SNEGSKA (reference sequence).

This clone was found many times. The part of the CDR3 DNA that was read is TGTGCCAGCGGGGCTAGGGATCAGGGGCCTAATGAAAAA. Translated, it gives CASGARDQGPNEK. The CDR3 in its entirety is CASGARDQGPNEKLFF. The genes are TRBV2 and TRBJ1-4, with a weak D call TRBD1 (6 bases). The read ends 3 residues shy of where the CDR3 ends; the end is completed using the germline J gene. V was cut by 8 bases and J by 3 bases, with 19 bases left in between. Per the germline V gene, CDR1 is SNHLY and CDR2 is FYNNEI. There are 16 residues in the CDR3.

This clone was counted ten times or more. The read ends 3 residues shy of where the CDR3 ends; the end is completed using the germline J gene. The chain recombines TRBV30 with TRBJ2-7, with 10 bases fitting TRBD1. With V trimmed by 2 bases and J by 5 bases, 6 bases remained unmatched. This CDR3 comprises 14 residues. In germline, CDR1 is GTSNPN, CDR2 SVGIG (reference sequence). CDR3 DNA (partial): TGTGCCTGGAGTACCGGGACAGGGGTTCACGAG. Translating gives CAWSTGTGVHE. The full-length CDR3 reads as CAWSTGTGVHEQYF.

There are a few counts of this clone. Read data end 3 residues before the CDR3 end; the end is taken from the germline J gene. This chain uses TRBV18 with TRBJ1-1; 8 bases are a match to TRBD1. The J segment lost 5 bases and the V segment lost 3 bases, leaving 8 bases of the junction unmatched. Germline CDR1 reads KGHSH; CDR2 reads LQKENI. CDR3 size: 15 residues. The CDR3: CASSPVRTGLTEAFF. The CDR3 bases that were read are TGTGCCAGCTCACCGGTGAGGACAGGGTTAACTGAA. The entire variable domain, with the rest obtained from reference TRBV18 and TRBJ1-1, is as follows: NAGVMQNPRHLVRRRGQEARLRCSPMKGHSHVYWYRQLPEEGLKFMVYLQKENIIDESGMPKERFSAEFPKEGPSILRIQQVVRGDSAAYFCASSPVRTGLTEAFFGQGTRLTVV.

This clone was counted many times. The read comes to an end 3 residues before the CDR3 does, leaving the germline J gene to fill in the end. This chain uses TRBV4-2 with TRBJ2-4, with TRBD2 matching 12 bases. CDR3 length: 15 residues. Germline CDR1 and CDR2: LGHNA and YNFKEQ. Here the CDR3 reads CASSQGLAGEETQYF. The DNA read from the CDR3 is TGTGCCAGCAGCCAAGGACTAGCGGGGGAGGAGACT.

As regards this clone: The DNA ends 3 residues before the CDR3 does, and the rest of the CDR3 is filled in from the germline J gene. The V and J genes are TRBV6-4 and TRBJ1-4; D gene uncertain. The V gene's germline CDR1 is MRHNA and CDR2 SNTAGT. The CDR3 totals 14 residues. CDR3 protein: CASSDFSGNSPLFF. The CDR3 bases that were read are TGTGCCAGCAGTGACTTTAGCGGTAATTCACCA.

This clone turned up a few times. The CDR3 end is not reached by the read, which stops 3 residues before it; the germline J gene fills it in. The chain employs TRBV18 and TRBJ1-4; D is unclear. The CDR3 contains 15 residues. CDR1 and CDR2 (germline): KGHSH, LQKENI. The CDR3 bases that were read are TGTGCCAGCTCACCGATTGTCGCAGACAATTCACCA. Protein product: CASSPIVADNSP. Given in full, the CDR3 is CASSPIVADNSPLFF.

This clone was seen repeatedly, ten times or more. The missing CDR3 end, 3 residues past where the read stops, is filled in from the germline J gene. The chain couples TRBV5-1 to TRBJ1-5; 8 bases match TRBD1. This CDR3 contains 13 residues. Germline-derived CDR1 and CDR2 are SGHRS and YFSETQ. With V trimmed by 5 bases and J by 9 bases, 7 bases remained unmatched. The CDR3 here is CASSYRTGTPQHF. The sequenced CDR3 bases are TGCGCCAGCAGTTACCGGACAGGGACGCCC.

This clone has just a few counts. The read terminates 3 residues before the CDR3 end, so the remaining end is supplied by the germline J gene. The chain links TRBV6-1 to TRBJ2-4; the match to TRBD1 covers 8 bases. Germline lookup yields CDR1 MNHNS and CDR2 SASEGT. The CDR3 runs to 13 residues. Incomplete CDR3 DNA: TGTGCCAGCAGTGCCGGGACAGGATATGGT. Its translation: CASSAGTGYG. The whole CDR3 protein reads CASSAGTGYGQYF.

Notes on this clone: The missing CDR3 end, 3 residues past where the read stops, is filled in from the germline J gene. The chain combines TRBV2 with TRBJ2-3, with unresolved D. The CDR3 consists of 13 residues. CDR1 SNHLY and CDR2 FYNNEI come from the germline V gene. The CDR3 loop is CASSLNSNQPQYF. The CDR3 bases that were read are TGTGCCAGCAGTTTGAATAGCAATCAGCCG.

This clone was seen many times. The read falls 3 residues short of the CDR3 end, and the missing part is taken from the germline J gene. V gene TRBV5-1 combines with J gene TRBJ2-7, with 9 bases matching TRBD1. The germline V gene has CDR1 SGHRS and CDR2 YFSETQ. This CDR3 comprises 15 residues. The ends lost 3 bases at V and 3 bases at J; junction bases unmatched: 7. Partial CDR3 DNA: TGCGCCAGCAGCTGGAGGGGACAGGGCAACTACGAG. Its protein product is CASSWRGQGNYE. The CDR3, in full, reads CASSWRGQGNYEQYF.

This clone was counted ten times or more. A read error may account for a junction end that differs from germline. The CDR3 goes on 3 residues after the read ends, and that part is filled in from the germline J gene. The rearrangement joins TRBV4-2 to TRBJ2-3; 10 positions match TRBD1. The CDR3 extends over 15 amino acids. Germline V CDR1 and CDR2: LGHNA, YNFKEQ. The CDR3 reads CASSQEGQGLDTQYF. Partial CDR3 DNA: TGCGCCAGCAGCCAAGAGGGACAGGGGTTAGATACG.

At least ten counts were recorded for this clone. The CDR3 goes on 3 residues after the read ends, and that part is filled in from the germline J gene. V usage is TRBV18 and J usage is TRBJ1-6, with a possible D match to TRBD1 (6 bases). This CDR3 has 16 amino acids. Germline values: CDR1 KGHSH, CDR2 LQKENI. With 0 bases removed from V and 10 bases from J, the gap between germline ends came to 16 bases. The DNA read from the CDR3 is TGTGCCAGCTCACCACCGGAAGGGGGAAGGAGGTCACCC. Its protein is CASSPPEGGRRSP. The CDR3 in full is CASSPPEGGRRSPLHF.

This clone was recorded a few times. Sequencing ends 3 residues short of the CDR3 end; the germline J gene provides the rest. The chain carries TRBV5-1 and TRBJ1-2; 12 bases fit TRBD1. Per germline, CDR1 SGHRS and CDR2 YFSETQ. The CDR3 is made up of 14 amino acids. The CDR3 DNA, read in part, is TGCGCCAGCAGCTCCGGGACAGGGGGCGATACC. This gives the protein CASSSGTGGDT. The whole CDR3 region reads CASSSGTGGDTYTF.

This clone was observed a few times. The sequenced fragment ends 3 residues before the CDR3 boundary, so the rest is inferred from the germline J gene. The V call is TRBV18, the J call TRBJ1-2, with TRBD1 as a possible D gene (6 bases). The CDR3 totals 15 residues. Germline CDR1 is KGHSH and CDR2 is LQKENI. The CDR3 loop reads CASSPVIRGADTYTF. CDR3 DNA (partial): TGTGCCAGCTCACCAGTAATTCGGGGGGCAGATACC.

This clone has a count of ten or more. The read ends 3 residues before the CDR3 terminus; that terminus is restored from the germline J gene. The V gene is TRBV14, the J gene TRBJ2-1; TRBD1 is a possible D gene (5 bases). CDR1 is SGHDN, CDR2 FVKESK, per germline. V lost 4 bases, J lost 2 bases, and 15 bases lay in between. CDR3 length: 16 amino acids. The covered CDR3 bases are TGTGCCAGCAGCCGCCGAGGCGCAGGGCCCTACAATGAG. Translation: CASSRRGAGPYNE. The whole CDR3 sequence is CASSRRGAGPYNEQFF.

This clone was counted many times. Coverage ceases 3 residues before the CDR3 finishes, and the germline J gene fills in the end. The chain combines TRBV7-9 with TRBJ1-6; tentatively, D is TRBD1 (6 bases). V was clipped by 3 bases and J by 9 bases, with 15 bases between them. This CDR3 comprises 15 residues. Germline loops: CDR1 SEHNR, CDR2 FQNEAQ (reference sequence). Incomplete CDR3 DNA: TGTGCCAGCAGCTTGGGGGCGGCCGATAGTTCACCC. As protein: CASSLGAADSSP. The whole CDR3 is CASSLGAADSSPLHF. Full variable domain (missing parts from reference TRBV7-9 and TRBJ1-6): DTGVSQNPRHKITKRGQNVTFRCDPISEHNRLYWYRQTLGQGPEFLTYFQNEAQLEKSRLLSDRFSAERPKGSFSTLEIQRTEQGDSAMYLCASSLGAADSSPLHFGNGTRLTVT.

There are many counts of this clone. The read is 3 residues too short to cover the CDR3 end, so that end is filled in from the germline J gene. The V and J genes are TRBV18 and TRBJ1-2, with a weak D call TRBD1 (5 bases). Trimming left V 3 bases short and J 3 bases short, with 14 bases between. The length of the CDR3 is 15 residues. Germline assignment: CDR1 KGHSH and CDR2 LQKENI. The CDR3 protein is CASSPLWGDHYGYTF. Incomplete CDR3 DNA: TGTGCCAGCTCACCCCTGTGGGGGGACCACTATGGC.

This clone was detected many times. With the read ending 3 residues before the CDR3 end, the germline J gene is used to fill in that end. J is TRBJ1-5 and V is TRBV6-2 or TRBV6-3; D possibly corresponds to TRBD1 (6 bases). V was cut by 6 bases and J by 5 bases, with 11 bases left in between. Looked up from germline, CDR1 is MNHEY and CDR2 is SVGEGT. This CDR3 contains 13 residues. This CDR3 reads CASRPQGYQPQHF. The part of the CDR3 DNA that was read is TGTGCCAGCAGACCACAGGGCTATCAGCCC.